This TCR beta chain was documented in a study of CD8 T cells in ankylosing spondylitis. Notes on the study in general: A TCR beta motif of fewer than 10 highly homologous variants seemed to mark ankylosing spondylitis blood. Reactive arthritis synovial fluid and blood previously showed some of these motif variants. Clones linked with disease were CD8+ and fairly uncommon in the peripheral blood.

The authors made TCR beta libraries by quantitative 5'-RACE with molecular barcodes. Each CDR3 protein gets one entry after TCRdb re-called the 5' RACE reads with MiXCR. The data show 25,000 to 35,000 distinct CDR3 sequences, with roughly 7.2% seen just once and roughly 10% held by the top ten. This clonotype was observed at least ten times. The target antigen is unknown. Looked up from germline, CDR1 is MGHDK and CDR2 is SYGVNS. This CDR3 has 16 amino acids. With 5 bases removed from V and 0 bases from J, the gap between germline ends came to 13 bases. The sequenced sample was blood, either unsorted or a sorted T cell fraction (not recorded which). The receptor was derived from a male donor with ankylosing spondylitis or in good health (not recorded which). The chain couples TRBV25-1 to TRBJ2-2, with D perhaps given as TRBD1 or TRBD2 (6 bases each). CDR3 sequence: CASSPKGGPNTGELFF. The CDR3 DNA reads TGTGCCAGCAGTCCCAAGGGGGGCCCGAACACCGGGGAGCTGTTTTTT.